The following is a TCR beta chain sequence with its context. Its antigen is undetermined. This entry is derived from a study of OX40 agonist ivuxolimab in advanced cancers. For the study at large: Dose-escalation patients had hepatocellular carcinoma, melanoma, renal cell or head and neck cancer.

The protocol was immunoSEQ multiplex PCR, while the TCRdb copy is restricted to in-frame clones and leaves out a portion. The sample yields 85,000 to 100,000 clones, roughly 84% seen once. Regarding the study as a whole: It was also the case that some nonresponders had low normalized T-cell clonal expansion.

The source material was CD4+ or CD8+ T cells sorted from blood, sampled in a trial of the OX40 agonist ivuxolimab. This TCR was recovered from an adult with an advanced solid tumor such as melanoma, head and neck, liver or kidney cancer.

CDR3 sequence (DNA): TGTGCCAGTACCGAAAAGGGGCAGGGGAATCAGCCCCAGCATTTT. Its translation: CASTEKGQGNQPQHF. The V and J genes are TRBV19 and TRBJ1-5, with D maybe TRBD1 (6 bases). V lost 7 bases and J 4 bases, leaving 17 bases between the germline ends. Germline lookup yields CDR1 LNHDA and CDR2 SQIVND (reference sequence). The CDR3 has 15 amino acids.